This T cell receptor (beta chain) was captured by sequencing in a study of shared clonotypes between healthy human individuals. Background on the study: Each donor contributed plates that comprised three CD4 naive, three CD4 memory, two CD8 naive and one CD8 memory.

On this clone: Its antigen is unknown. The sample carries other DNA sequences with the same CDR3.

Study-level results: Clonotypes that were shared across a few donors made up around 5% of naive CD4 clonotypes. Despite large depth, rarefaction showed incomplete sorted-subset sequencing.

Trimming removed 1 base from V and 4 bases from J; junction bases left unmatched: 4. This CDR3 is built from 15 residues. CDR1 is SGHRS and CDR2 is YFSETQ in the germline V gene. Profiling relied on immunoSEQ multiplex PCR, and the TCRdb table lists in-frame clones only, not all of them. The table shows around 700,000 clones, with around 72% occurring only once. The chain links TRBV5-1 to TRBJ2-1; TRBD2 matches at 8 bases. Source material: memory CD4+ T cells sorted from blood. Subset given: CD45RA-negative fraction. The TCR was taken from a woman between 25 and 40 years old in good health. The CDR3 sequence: CASSLSSGSYNEQFF. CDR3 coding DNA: TGCGCCAGCAGCTTGTCTAGCGGGTCATACAATGAGCAGTTCTTC.